This entry lists 26 T cell receptor beta chains sequenced from one sample in a study of cytomegalovirus exposure and HLA in healthy donors. The PCR employed 60 Vbeta primers together with 13 Jbeta primers. Only in-frame clones appear in the TCRdb table, and some are missing; sequencing was by immunoSEQ multiplex PCR. The table includes over 100,000 clones, 76% detected once. Sequenced material: PBMCs. The receptors stem from a female donor in good health and CMV-seropositive.

The chain couples TRBV30 to TRBJ1-2, with TRBD1 identical over 10 bases. Germline V gene lookup returns CDR1 GTSNPN and CDR2 SVGIG (reference sequence). The CDR3 length is 16 residues. With 2 bases clipped from V and 6 bases from J, the junction kept 12 bases outside the gene matches. The CDR3 sequence: CAWSPRGQGDGHGYTF. The DNA for the CDR3 is TGTGCCTGGAGTCCACGAGGACAGGGGGATGGTCATGGCTACACCTTC.

The CDR3 DNA follows: TGCAGCGTTGAAGGACTGCCGGACAGGGGGTTTCTCACTGAAGCTTTCTTT. The encoded protein is CSVEGLPDRGFLTEAFF. This rearrangement joins TRBV29-1 to TRBJ1-1, with 10 positions matching TRBD1. V lost 1 base and J lost 4; bases outside the gene matches: 12. CDR3 size: 17 residues. Germline CDR1 reads SQVTM; CDR2 reads ANQGSEA.

This chain joins TRBV30 and TRBJ1-2; D call uncertain. The CDR3 is made up of 13 amino acids. Germline lookup yields CDR1 GTSNPN and CDR2 SVGIG (reference sequence). Deletions cut 2 bases from V and 6 bases from J, with 13 bases between. CDR3 in amino acids: CAWSIYVGDGYTF. The CDR3 DNA sequence: TGTGCCTGGAGTATTTATGTTGGAGATGGCTACACCTTC.

This clone was found once. The chain couples TRBV6-1 to TRBJ2-7, with D maybe TRBD1 (6 bases). V dropped 4 bases and J dropped 0 bases, with 19 bases sitting between them. The germline V gene has CDR1 MNHNS and CDR2 SASEGT. The CDR3 sequence is 17 residues long. This CDR3 is CASSGNGDTRSSYEQYF. The CDR3 bases are TGTGCCAGCAGTGGAAACGGGGACACCAGGAGCTCCTACGAGCAGTACTTC.

The chain uses TRBV5-1 and TRBJ2-1; TRBD2 matches 8 bases. J lost 9 bases, V lost 6 bases, and 8 bases had no gene match. The germline gives CDR1 SGHRS, CDR2 YFSETQ. The CDR3 runs 13 residues. Here the CDR3 reads CASTHGGAGEQFF. As DNA, the CDR3 is TGCGCCAGCACCCACGGGGGGGCCGGTGAGCAGTTCTTC.

CDR3 sequence: CAIRETGNEQYF. The CDR3 DNA is TGTGCCATCAGGGAGACAGGGAACGAGCAGTACTTC. V is TRBV10-3 and J is TRBJ2-7; 7 bases match TRBD1. J lost 5 bases, V lost 6 bases, and 4 bases had no gene match. Germline CDR1 reads ENHRY; CDR2 reads SYGVKD. CDR3 length: 12 amino acids.

The gene calls are TRBV5-4 and TRBJ2-5, with 8 bases matching TRBD1. Germline V gene lookup returns CDR1 SGHNT and CDR2 YYREEE (reference sequence). V lost 3 bases to trimming and J lost 1 base; unmatched junction nucleotides: 2. The CDR3 loop spans 14 amino acids. The CDR3 loop reads CASSSGQVQETQYF. The CDR3 region has the DNA TGTGCCAGCAGCTCGGGACAGGTCCAAGAGACCCAGTACTTC.

This chain links TRBV5-1 with TRBJ2-3; 11 nucleotides match TRBD2. Germline-derived CDR1 and CDR2 are SGHRS and YFSETQ. The length of the CDR3 is 16 residues. The V gene end was trimmed by 1 base and the J gene end by 5 bases; junction bases not matched to a gene: 6. DNA for the CDR3: TGCGCCAGCAGCTTGCGGGGACTAGCGGTTGGAGATACGCAGTATTTT. The encoded protein is CASSLRGLAVGDTQYF.

V usage is TRBV4-1 and J usage is TRBJ2-3; possibly TRBD2 for D (6 bases). Deletions cut 1 base from V and 3 bases from J, with 11 bases between. The CDR3 is made up of 15 amino acids. Looked up from germline, CDR1 is MGHRA and CDR2 is YSYEKL. CDR3 sequence: CASSQGGGKTDTQYF. The CDR3 coding sequence is TGCGCCAGCAGCCAAGGGGGCGGGAAAACAGATACGCAGTATTTT.

CDR3 DNA sequence: TGTGCCAGCAGGCTAGCGGGGGCCCCCCAAGAGACCCAGTACTTC. This translates into CASRLAGAPQETQYF. The chain joins TRBV2 to TRBJ2-5, with 10 bases matching TRBD2. This CDR3 spans 15 amino acids. Trimming cost V 6 bases and J 1 base; bases outside gene matches: 5. Germline CDR1 and CDR2: SNHLY and FYNNEI.

The V call is TRBV5-6, the J call TRBJ2-1; possibly TRBD1 for D (5 bases). The germline V gene encodes CDR1 SGHDT and CDR2 YYEEEE. Trimming removed 0 bases at V and 3 bases at J, with 7 bases between. CDR3 length: 14 residues. Here the CDR3 DNA reads TGTGCCAGCAGCTTGGGGGGCCTCTACAATGAGCAGTTCTTC. It translates to CASSLGGLYNEQFF.

On this clone: A junction boundary mismatches the germline segment, possibly from a read error. This chain links TRBV18 with TRBJ2-7; D perhaps matches TRBD1 (6 bases). This CDR3 region has 13 residues. Germline V gives CDR1 KGHSH, CDR2 LQKENI. CDR3 in DNA: TGTGCCAGCTCCCCACAGGGAGAAGGCGAGCAGTACTTC. Protein sequence: CASSPQGEGEQYF.

The gene calls are TRBV4-1 and TRBJ2-6, with 9 bases that match TRBD2. Per germline, CDR1 MGHRA and CDR2 YSYEKL. This CDR3 contains 19 residues. The V segment lost 4 bases and the J segment 4 bases; nucleotides outside the gene matches: 14. CDR3 amino acids: CASSPRGGAGGLGANVLTF. The CDR3 DNA sequence: TGCGCCAGCAGCCCCCGTGGAGGGGCGGGGGGGCTCGGGGCCAACGTCCTGACTTTC.

The rearrangement joins TRBV7-9 to TRBJ1-6, with a possible D match to TRBD1 (5 bases). The germline V and J ends were trimmed by 3 bases and 10 bases, with 13 bases remaining between them. This CDR3 has 14 amino acids. Germline CDR1 and CDR2: SEHNR and FQNEAQ (reference sequence). CDR3 coding DNA: TGTGCCAGCAGCTTGGGGGGGTTGGACTCACCCCTCCACTTT. Residues: CASSLGGLDSPLHF.

Only a few counts were recorded for this clone. This chain connects TRBV7-9 to TRBJ2-3; the match to TRBD2 covers 7 bases. CDR1 SEHNR and CDR2 FQNEAQ come from the germline V gene (reference sequence). The length of the CDR3 is 16 residues. Losses at the gene ends were 4 bases for V and 4 bases for J; bases not matched to a gene: 11. The DNA of the CDR3 is TGTGCCAGCAGCTGGGGGGGGGAGGGCCCCTCAGATACGCAGTATTTT. Translating it yields CASSWGGEGPSDTQYF. The entire variable domain, with the rest obtained from reference TRBV7-9 and TRBJ2-3, is as follows: DTGVSQNPRHKITKRGQNVTFRCDPISEHNRLYWYRQTLGQGPEFLTYFQNEAQLEKSRLLSDRFSAERPKGSFSTLEIQRTEQGDSAMYLCASSWGGEGPSDTQYFGPGTRLTVL.

The chain combines TRBV5-1 with TRBJ2-7; 10 bases agree with TRBD1. Trimming removed 4 bases from V and 5 bases from J; junction bases left unmatched: 12. The CDR3 is made up of 16 amino acids. From germline, CDR1 is SGHRS and CDR2 YFSETQ. The CDR3 bases are TGCGCCAGCAGCCCTGGGGGGACAGGGGAAGTCGACGAGCAGTACTTC. It codes for CASSPGGTGEVDEQYF.

This clone was counted between two and nine times. The chain links TRBV18 to TRBJ2-7; possibly TRBD2 for D (6 bases). CDR3 size: 12 residues. The germline V gene encodes CDR1 KGHSH and CDR2 LQKENI. With 8 bases removed from V and 3 bases from J, the gap between germline ends came to 11 bases. Written as DNA, the CDR3 is TGTGCCAGCGCCGGGACTGGCTACGAGCAGTACTTC. Its protein is CASAGTGYEQYF.

The CDR3 loop reads CASSGTGGYFPEAFF. The DNA for the CDR3 is TGTGCCAGCAGTGGGACAGGGGGCTACTTTCCAGAAGCTTTCTTT. V gene TRBV28 combines with J gene TRBJ1-1, with 12 bases matching TRBD1. Germline CDR1 is MDHEN and CDR2 is SYDVKM. J lost 8 bases, V lost 5 bases, and 9 bases had no gene match. The CDR3 spans 15 residues.

The chain recombines TRBV6-5 with TRBJ2-7; TRBD1 might be the D (5 bases). Germline assignment: CDR1 MNHEY and CDR2 SVGAGI. The CDR3 totals 15 residues. Trimming shortened V by 6 bases and J by 9 bases, and 24 bases separated the two germline ends. CDR3 protein: CASRQTGQYRVGQYF. CDR3 nucleotides: TGTGCCAGCAGGCAAACAGGACAATACCGGGTCGGGCAGTACTTC.

The genes are TRBV4-2 and TRBJ2-5; 12 positions match TRBD1. The V and J ends lost 4 bases and 0 bases, in that order; junction bases with no gene match: 3. The CDR3 has 16 amino acids. The germline V gene has CDR1 LGHNA and CDR2 YNFKEQ. Here the CDR3 reads CASSPGTGGYQETQYF. CDR3 DNA: TGTGCCAGCAGCCCAGGGACAGGGGGCTACCAAGAGACCCAGTACTTC.

This clone has more than one count but fewer than ten. The chain is built from TRBV11-2 and TRBJ1-1; the D gene is possibly TRBD1 (5 bases). Between the trimmed V and J ends, which lost 0 bases and 5 bases, there was a span of 10 bases. The CDR3 extends over 14 amino acids. In germline, CDR1 is SGHAT, CDR2 FQNNGV. The CDR3 DNA follows: TGTGCCAGCAGCTTAGAGGGGGGAGCTACTGAAGCTTTCTTT. Amino acids: CASSLEGGATEAFF.

The chain couples TRBV30 to TRBJ2-7; tentative D call: TRBD1 (6 bases). The CDR3 totals 14 residues. Germline assignment: CDR1 GTSNPN and CDR2 SVGIG (reference sequence). V dropped 0 bases and J dropped 7 bases, with 16 bases sitting between them. CDR3 bases: TGTGCCTGGAGTGTATTGGACAGTACGGGGGAGCAGTACTTC. Amino acid sequence: CAWSVLDSTGEQYF.

V usage is TRBV6-6 and J usage is TRBJ2-3; 7 bases match TRBD1. V shed 2 bases, J shed 0 bases, and the junction held 5 bases outside the gene matches. The CDR3 is 16 amino acids. The germline CDR1 and CDR2 sequences are MNHNY and SVGAGI (reference sequence). DNA of the CDR3: TGTGCCAGCAGTTACCGACCGGGACAGAGCACAGATACGCAGTATTTT. It encodes CASSYRPGQSTDTQYF.

This chain joins TRBV15 and TRBJ2-5; D not resolved. V was clipped by 2 bases and J by 1 base, with 5 bases between them. The CDR3 totals 13 residues. Germline loops: CDR1 LNHNV, CDR2 YYDKDF (reference sequence). CDR3 amino acids: CATSRTIQETQYF. CDR3 bases: TGTGCCACCAGCAGAACAATCCAAGAGACCCAGTACTTC.

This clone was counted a few times. The chain is built from TRBV27 and TRBJ2-1; D is uncertain. This CDR3 comprises 15 residues. Looked up from germline, CDR1 is MNHEY and CDR2 is SMNVEV (reference sequence). Trimming shortened V by 3 bases and J by 1 base, and 10 bases separated the two germline ends. The CDR3 loop reads CASSFVVRSYNEQFF. In DNA, the CDR3 is TGTGCCAGCAGTTTCGTGGTTCGGTCCTACAATGAGCAGTTCTTC.

The chain joins TRBV2 to TRBJ1-1, with 7 bases aligning to TRBD1. V lost 6 bases, J lost 1 base, and 8 bases stayed unmatched. The CDR3 runs to 15 residues. Germline CDR1 is SNHLY and CDR2 is FYNNEI. The CDR3 DNA is TGTGCCAGCAGGCCTCGACAGGGTGGGAACACTGAAGCTTTCTTT. Translated, it gives CASRPRQGGNTEAFF.